This T cell receptor beta chain derives from a study of blood T cell repertoires in COVID-19. Sequencing was performed with immunoSEQ multiplex PCR; in TCRdb, only in-frame clones are kept and a portion is missing. The repertoire consists of about 56,000 clones, with roughly 84% occurring once and the leading ten covering approximately 12%. Sequenced input: peripheral blood. The receptor was isolated from a woman aged 80 or older with acute or convalescent COVID-19.

The CDR3 region has the DNA TGTGCCAGCTCACCACCATCGGACAGGTCCCTCGAAGCTTTCTTT. Amino acids: CASSPPSDRSLEAFF. The chain carries TRBV18 and TRBJ1-1, with TRBD1 matching 7 bases. This CDR3 has 15 amino acids. Trimming cost V 0 bases and J 8 bases; bases outside gene matches: 9. Germline CDR1 and CDR2: KGHSH and LQKENI.